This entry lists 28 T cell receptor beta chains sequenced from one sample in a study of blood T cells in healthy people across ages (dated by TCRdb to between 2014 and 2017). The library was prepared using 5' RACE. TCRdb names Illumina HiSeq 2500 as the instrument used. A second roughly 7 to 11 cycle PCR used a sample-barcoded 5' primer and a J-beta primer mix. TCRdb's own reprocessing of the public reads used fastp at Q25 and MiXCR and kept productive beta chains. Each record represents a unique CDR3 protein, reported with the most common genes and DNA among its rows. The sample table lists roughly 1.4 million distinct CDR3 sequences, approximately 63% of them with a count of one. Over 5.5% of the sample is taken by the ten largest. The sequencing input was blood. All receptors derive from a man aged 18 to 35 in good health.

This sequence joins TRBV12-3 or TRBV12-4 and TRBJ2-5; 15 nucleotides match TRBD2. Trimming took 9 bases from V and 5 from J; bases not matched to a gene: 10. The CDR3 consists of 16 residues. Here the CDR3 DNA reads TGTGCCAGTGGGACTAGCGGGGGGCCAATGCGGGAGACCCAGTACTTC. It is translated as CASGTSGGPMRETQYF.

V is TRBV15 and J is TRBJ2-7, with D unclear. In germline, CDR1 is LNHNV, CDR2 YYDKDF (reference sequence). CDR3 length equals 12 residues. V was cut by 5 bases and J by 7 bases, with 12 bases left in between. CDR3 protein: CATSRLRHEQYF. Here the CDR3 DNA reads TGTGCCACCAGCCGGCTCAGGCATGAGCAGTACTTC.

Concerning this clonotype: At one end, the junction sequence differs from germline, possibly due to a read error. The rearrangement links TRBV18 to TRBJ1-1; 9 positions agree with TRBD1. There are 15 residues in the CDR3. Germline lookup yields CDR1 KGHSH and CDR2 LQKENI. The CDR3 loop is CASSRRTGENTKAFF. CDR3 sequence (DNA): TGTGCCAGCTCACGGCGGACAGGGGAGAACACTAAAGCTTTCTTT.

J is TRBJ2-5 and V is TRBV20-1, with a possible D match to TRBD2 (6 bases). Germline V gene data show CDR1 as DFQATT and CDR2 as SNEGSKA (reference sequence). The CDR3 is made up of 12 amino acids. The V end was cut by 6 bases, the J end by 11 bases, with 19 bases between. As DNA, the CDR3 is TGCAGTGCACGACGGGGGTACAATGAGCAGTACTTC. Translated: CSARRGYNEQYF.

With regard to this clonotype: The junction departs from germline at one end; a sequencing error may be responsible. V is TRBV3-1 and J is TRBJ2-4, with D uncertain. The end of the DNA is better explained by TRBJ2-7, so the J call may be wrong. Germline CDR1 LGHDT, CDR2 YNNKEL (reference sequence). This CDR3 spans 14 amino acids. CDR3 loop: CASSRFSLSDEQYF. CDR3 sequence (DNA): TGTGCCAGCAGCCGATTCTCCCTCTCCGACGAGCAGTACTTC.

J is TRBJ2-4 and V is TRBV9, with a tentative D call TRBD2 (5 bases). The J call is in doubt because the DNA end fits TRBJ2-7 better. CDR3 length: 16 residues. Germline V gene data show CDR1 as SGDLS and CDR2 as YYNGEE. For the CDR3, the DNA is TGTGCCAGCAGCGTATACCTCGGGGAAGACGTCGACGAGCAGTACTTC. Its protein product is CASSVYLGEDVDEQYF.

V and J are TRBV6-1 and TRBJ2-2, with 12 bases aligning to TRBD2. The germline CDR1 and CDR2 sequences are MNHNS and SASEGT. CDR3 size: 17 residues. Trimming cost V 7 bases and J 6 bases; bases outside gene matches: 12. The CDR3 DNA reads TGTGCCAGCATCCGGTCTAGCGGGGGGGGTTACCCCGGGGAGCTGTTTTTT. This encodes CASIRSSGGGYPGELFF.

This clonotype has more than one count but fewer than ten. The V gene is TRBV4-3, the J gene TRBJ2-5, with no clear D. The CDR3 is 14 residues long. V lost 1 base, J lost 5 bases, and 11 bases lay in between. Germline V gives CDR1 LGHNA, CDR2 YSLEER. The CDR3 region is CASSQVGSWETQYF. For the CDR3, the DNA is TGCGCCAGCAGCCAAGTCGGTTCGTGGGAGACCCAGTACTTC.

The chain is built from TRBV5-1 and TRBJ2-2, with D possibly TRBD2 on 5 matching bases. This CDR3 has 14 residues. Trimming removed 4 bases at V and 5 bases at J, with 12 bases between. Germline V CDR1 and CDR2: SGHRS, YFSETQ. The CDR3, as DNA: TGCGCCAGCAGCGATAATCCGGGAACCGGGGAGCTGTTTTTT. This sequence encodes CASSDNPGTGELFF.

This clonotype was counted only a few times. In DNA form, the CDR3 reads TGCAGTGCCAGGACTATTCACTACGAGCAGTACTTC. Amino acids: CSARTIHYEQYF. This chain joins TRBV20-1 and TRBJ2-7; a weak D match, TRBD2 (6 bases). Trimming stripped 6 bases from V and 3 bases from J, with 12 bases between. Per the germline V gene, CDR1 is DFQATT and CDR2 is SNEGSKA (reference sequence). CDR3 size: 12 residues.

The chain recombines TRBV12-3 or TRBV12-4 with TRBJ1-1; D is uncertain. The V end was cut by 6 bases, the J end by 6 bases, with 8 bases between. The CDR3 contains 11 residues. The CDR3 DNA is TGTGCCAGCAGCAGAAGGGCTGAAGCTTTCTTT. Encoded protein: CASSRRAEAFF.

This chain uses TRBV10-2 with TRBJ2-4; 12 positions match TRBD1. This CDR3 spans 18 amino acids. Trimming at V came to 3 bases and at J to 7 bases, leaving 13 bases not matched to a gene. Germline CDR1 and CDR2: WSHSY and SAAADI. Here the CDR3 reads CASSEEGTGGNFNNIQYF. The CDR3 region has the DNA TGCGCCAGCAGTGAAGAGGGGACAGGGGGCAATTTTAATAACATTCAGTACTTC.

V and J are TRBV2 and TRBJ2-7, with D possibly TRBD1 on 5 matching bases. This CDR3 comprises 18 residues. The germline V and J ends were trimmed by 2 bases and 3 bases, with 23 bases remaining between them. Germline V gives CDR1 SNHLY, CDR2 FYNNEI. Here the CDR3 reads CASSEYPGALESYYEQYF. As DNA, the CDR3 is TGTGCCAGCAGTGAATACCCTGGGGCCCTTGAGAGCTACTACGAGCAGTACTTC. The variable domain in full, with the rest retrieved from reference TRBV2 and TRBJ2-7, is EPEVTQTPSHQVTQMGQEVILRCVPISNHLYFYWYRQILGQKVEFLVSFYNNEISEKSEIFDDQFSVERPDGSNFTLKIRSTKLEDSAMYFCASSEYPGALESYYEQYFGPGTRLTVT.

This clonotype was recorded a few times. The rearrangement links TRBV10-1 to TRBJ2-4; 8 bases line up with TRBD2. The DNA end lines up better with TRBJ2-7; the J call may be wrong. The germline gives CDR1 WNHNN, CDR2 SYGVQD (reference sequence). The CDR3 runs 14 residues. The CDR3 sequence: CASSEVAGIHEQYF. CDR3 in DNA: TGCGCCAGCAGTGAAGTAGCGGGAATCCACGAGCAGTACTTC.

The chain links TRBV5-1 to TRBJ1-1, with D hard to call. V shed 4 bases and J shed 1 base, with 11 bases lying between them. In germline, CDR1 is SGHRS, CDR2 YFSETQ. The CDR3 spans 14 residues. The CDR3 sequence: CASSLPDGNTEAFF. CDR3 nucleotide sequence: TGCGCCAGCAGCCTCCCGGACGGGAACACTGAAGCTTTCTTT.

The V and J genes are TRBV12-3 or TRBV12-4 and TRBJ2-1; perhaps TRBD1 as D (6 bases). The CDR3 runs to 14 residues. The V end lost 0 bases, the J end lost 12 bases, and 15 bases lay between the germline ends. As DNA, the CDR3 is TGTGCCAGCAGTTTAGCGCAGGGGCTAGGTGGGCAGTTCTTC. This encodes CASSLAQGLGGQFF.

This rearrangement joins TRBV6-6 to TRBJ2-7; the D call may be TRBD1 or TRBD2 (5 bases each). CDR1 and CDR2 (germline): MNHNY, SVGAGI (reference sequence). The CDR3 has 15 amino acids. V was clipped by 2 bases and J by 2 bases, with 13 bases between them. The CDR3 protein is CASSYPGTVTYEQYF. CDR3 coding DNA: TGTGCCAGCAGTTACCCTGGGACGGTCACCTACGAGCAGTACTTC.

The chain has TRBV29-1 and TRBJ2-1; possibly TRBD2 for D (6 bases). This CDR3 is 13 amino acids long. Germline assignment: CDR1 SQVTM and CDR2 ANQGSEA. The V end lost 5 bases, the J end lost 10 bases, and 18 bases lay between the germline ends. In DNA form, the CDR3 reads TGCAGCGTTCGCCCCCCTCTTGGAGGGGAGCAGTTCTTC. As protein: CSVRPPLGGEQFF.

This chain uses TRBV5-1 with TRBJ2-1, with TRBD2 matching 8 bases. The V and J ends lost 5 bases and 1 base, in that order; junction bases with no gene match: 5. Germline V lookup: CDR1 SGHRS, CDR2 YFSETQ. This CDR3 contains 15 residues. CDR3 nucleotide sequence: TGCGCCAGCAGAGTAGCGGGAAAATCCTACAATGAGCAGTTCTTC. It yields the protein CASRVAGKSYNEQFF.

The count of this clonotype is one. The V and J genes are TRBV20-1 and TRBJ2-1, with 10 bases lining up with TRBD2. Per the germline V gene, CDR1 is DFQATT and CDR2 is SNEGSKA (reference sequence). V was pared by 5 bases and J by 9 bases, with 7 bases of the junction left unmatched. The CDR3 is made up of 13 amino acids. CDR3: CSASLAGVVEQFF. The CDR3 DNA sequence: TGCAGTGCTTCCCTAGCGGGAGTAGTTGAGCAGTTCTTC.

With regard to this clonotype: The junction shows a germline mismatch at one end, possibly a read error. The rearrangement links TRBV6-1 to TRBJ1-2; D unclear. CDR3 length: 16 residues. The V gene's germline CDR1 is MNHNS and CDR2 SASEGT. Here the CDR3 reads CASSENGVQSWGGHTF. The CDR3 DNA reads TGTGCCAGCAGTGAAAACGGGGTCCAGAGTTGGGGTGGCCACACCTTC.

CDR3 sequence reads: CASRRLRESYGYTF. The DNA for the CDR3 is TGTGCCAGCAGGCGATTAAGGGAGTCCTATGGCTACACCTTC. This rearrangement joins TRBV6-5 to TRBJ1-2; unclear D gene. The CDR3 has 14 residues. Looked up from germline, CDR1 is MNHEY and CDR2 is SVGAGI. Deletions cut 6 bases from V and 4 bases from J, with 15 bases between.

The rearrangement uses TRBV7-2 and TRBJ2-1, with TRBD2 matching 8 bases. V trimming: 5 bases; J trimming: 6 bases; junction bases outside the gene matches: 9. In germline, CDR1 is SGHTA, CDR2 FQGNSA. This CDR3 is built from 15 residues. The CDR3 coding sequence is TGTGCCAGCAGCCCGGTAGCGGGGCGATCCAATGAGCAGTTCTTC. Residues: CASSPVAGRSNEQFF.

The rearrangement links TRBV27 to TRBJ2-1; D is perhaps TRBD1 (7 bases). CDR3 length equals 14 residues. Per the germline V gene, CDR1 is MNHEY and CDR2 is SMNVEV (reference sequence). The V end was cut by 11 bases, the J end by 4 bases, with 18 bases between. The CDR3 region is CAAGDSGPYNEQFF. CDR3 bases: TGTGCCGCCGGGGACAGCGGGCCTTACAATGAGCAGTTCTTC.

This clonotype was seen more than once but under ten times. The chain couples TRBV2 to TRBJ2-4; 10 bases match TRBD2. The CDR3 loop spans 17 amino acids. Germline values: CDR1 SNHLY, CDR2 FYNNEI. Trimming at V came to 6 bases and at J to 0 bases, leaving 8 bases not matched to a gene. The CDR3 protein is CASSDSLAGVAKNIQYF. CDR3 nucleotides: TGTGCCAGCAGCGACTCGCTAGCGGGAGTAGCCAAAAACATTCAGTACTTC.

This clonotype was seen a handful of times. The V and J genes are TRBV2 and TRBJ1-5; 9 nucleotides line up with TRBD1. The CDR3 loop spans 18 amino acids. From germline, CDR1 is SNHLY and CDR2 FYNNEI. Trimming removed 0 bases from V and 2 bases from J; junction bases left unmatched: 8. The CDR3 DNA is TGTGCCAGCAGTGAAGCTCGGACAGGGGTCGTGCGCAATCAGCCCCAGCATTTT. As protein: CASSEARTGVVRNQPQHF.

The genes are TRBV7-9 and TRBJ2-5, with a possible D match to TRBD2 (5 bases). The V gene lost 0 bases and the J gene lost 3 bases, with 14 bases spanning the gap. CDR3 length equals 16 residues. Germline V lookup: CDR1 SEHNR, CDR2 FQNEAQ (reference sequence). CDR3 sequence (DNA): TGTGCCAGCAGCTTAGCGCGTTGGGAGATGAAAGAGACCCAGTACTTC. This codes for CASSLARWEMKETQYF.

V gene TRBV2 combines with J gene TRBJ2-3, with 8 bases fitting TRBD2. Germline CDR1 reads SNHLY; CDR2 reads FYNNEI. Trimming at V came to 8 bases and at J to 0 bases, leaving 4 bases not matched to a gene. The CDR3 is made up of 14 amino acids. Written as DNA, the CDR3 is TGTGCCAGCGATAAGCGGGAGAGCACAGATACGCAGTATTTT. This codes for CASDKRESTDTQYF.